The clone carrying this T cell receptor (beta chain) was seen more than once but under ten times. Its antigen is unknown. The sample comes from a study of identical twins. Notes on the study in general: The authors drew conclusions from cross-sectional statistical analysis rather than following the same donors. Insertions ran lower in abundant cord blood beta clonotypes, though not in memory repertoires. Out-of-frame beta chain sequences displayed weaker excess sharing between twins. Models, which agreed with sharing between unrelated individuals, nonetheless underestimated the out-of-frame TCR alpha sharing seen in monozygotic twins.

The CDR3 runs to 15 residues. The germline V gene has CDR1 LGHDT and CDR2 YNNKEL (reference sequence). V dropped 3 bases and J dropped 7 bases, with 13 bases sitting between them. TCRdb reprocessed the 5' RACE reads with MiXCR, giving one entry per CDR3 protein. The profile shows about 530,000 distinct CDR3 sequences, 20% to 25% of them singletons. These records were also assigned to another study, of yellow fever vaccine responses in identical twins.

V and J are TRBV3-1 and TRBJ1-6; D is perhaps TRBD1 (5 bases). This TCR was sampled from a woman under 30 in good health. Sequencing was performed on CD4+ T cells sorted from blood. In DNA form, the CDR3 reads TGTGCCAGCAGCCATGACGGGACCGCGAATTCACCCCTCCACTTT. Translated, it gives CASSHDGTANSPLHF.